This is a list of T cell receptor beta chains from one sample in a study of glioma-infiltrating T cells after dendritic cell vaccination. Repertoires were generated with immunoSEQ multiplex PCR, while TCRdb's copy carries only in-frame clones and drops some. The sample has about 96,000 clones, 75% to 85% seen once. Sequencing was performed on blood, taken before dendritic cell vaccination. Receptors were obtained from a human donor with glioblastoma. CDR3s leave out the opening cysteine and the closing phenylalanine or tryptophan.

CDR3 protein: ASSPRRGASSTDTQY
J gene: TRBJ2-3
V gene: TRBV14

CDR3 protein: ASSLGTGTLR
J gene: TRBJ2-3
V gene: TRBV7-8

CDR3 protein: ASSGQGYIQY
J gene: TRBJ2-4
V gene: TRBV2

CDR3 protein: ASTIPEWGDGGYT
J gene: TRBJ1-2
V gene: TRBV6-5

CDR3 protein: ATSALGGGSKNIQY
J gene: TRBJ2-4
V gene: TRBV15

CDR3 protein: ASRSSGSTYEQY
J gene: TRBJ2-7
V gene: TRBV19

CDR3 protein: ATSRVAGGETQY
J gene: TRBJ2-5
V gene: TRBV15

CDR3 protein: ASRAGSSYNEQF
J gene: TRBJ2-1
V gene: TRBV5-1

CDR3 protein: ASIGGTGSYEQY
J gene: TRBJ2-7
V gene: TRBV6-5

CDR3 protein: ASSYTRLAESSYNEQF
J gene: TRBJ2-1
V gene: TRBV27

CDR3 protein: ASSVPSGSTDTQY
J gene: TRBJ2-3
V gene: TRBV6-1

CDR3 protein: AIREPGTGTHTIY
J gene: TRBJ1-3
V gene: TRBV10-3

CDR3 protein: ASSLTFRRGADYGYT
J gene: TRBJ1-2
V gene: TRBV7-3

CDR3 protein: AIRKEGAGGGNYGYT
J gene: TRBJ1-2
V gene: TRBV10-3

CDR3 protein: ASKGRTRSGEQY
J gene: TRBJ2-7
V gene: TRBV13

CDR3 protein: ASSGPRDTHYEQY
J gene: TRBJ2-7
V gene: TRBV7-6

CDR3 protein: ATSSYYFSNQPQH
J gene: TRBJ1-5
V gene: TRBV15

CDR3 protein: ASSSLTGGSEKLF
J gene: TRBJ1-4
V gene: TRBV5-1

CDR3 protein: ASSIWTGKEEKLF
J gene: TRBJ1-4
V gene: TRBV7-9

CDR3 protein: ASSLRSEGEAF
J gene: TRBJ1-1
V gene: TRBV28

CDR3 protein: ASSIPDRAGNTIY
J gene: TRBJ1-3
V gene: TRBV28

CDR3 protein: ASSYRGSHNEQY
J gene: TRBJ2-7
V gene: TRBV10-2

CDR3 protein: SVEPSGMIYNEQF
J gene: TRBJ2-1
V gene: TRBV29-1

CDR3 protein: ASSLDRGTYEQY
J gene: TRBJ2-7
V gene: TRBV5-4

CDR3 protein: ASVPPGQGSGNTIY
J gene: TRBJ1-3
V gene: TRBV28

CDR3 protein: ASSEAPRLNEQF
J gene: TRBJ2-1
V gene: TRBV2

CDR3 protein: ASSSGTRGNEQF
J gene: TRBJ2-1
V gene: TRBV7-7